Listed here are 15 T cell receptor beta chains from one sample, sequenced in a study of PD-1 blockade in classical Hodgkin lymphoma. The repertoire was sequenced with immunoSEQ multiplex PCR; TCRdb's copy has only in-frame clones and lacks some. This sample has some 20,000 clones; 65% to 80% occur once, and the top ten carry 20% to 25%. Documented time point: cycle 4 day 1 (C4D1), after 6 weeks of nivolumab. Exposure to brentuximab vedotin varied, and each patient had relapsed following autologous stem cell transplantation. This material consisted of peripheral blood mononuclear cells (PBMCs), taken before the fourth cycle of nivolumab. Every receptor here comes from a human donor with classical Hodgkin lymphoma.

The gene calls are TRBV6-1 and TRBJ1-1, with a tentative D call TRBD1 (6 bases). Germline CDR1 and CDR2: MNHNS and SASEGT. The ends were cut back, 2 bases at V and 1 base at J, with 11 bases in the middle. This CDR3 has 15 amino acids. The CDR3, as DNA: TGTGCCAGCAGTGAACTGGACAGCCGGAACACTGAAGCTTTCTTT. It yields the protein CASSELDSRNTEAFF.

V is TRBV4-1 and J is TRBJ2-4; 7 bases map to TRBD1. Trimming removed 4 bases from V and 6 bases from J; junction bases left unmatched: 6. This CDR3 is 14 amino acids long. Per germline, CDR1 MGHRA and CDR2 YSYEKL. The CDR3 nucleotides are TGCGCCAGCAGCCGAGACAGGGATAGAAACATTCAGTACTTC. It encodes CASSRDRDRNIQYF.

This clone was seen once. The gene calls are TRBV20-1 and TRBJ1-2; D gene ambiguous. The germline CDR1 and CDR2 sequences are DFQATT and SNEGSKA (reference sequence). The V end was cut by 1 base, the J end by 8 bases, with 8 bases between. The CDR3 extends over 11 amino acids. Here the CDR3 reads CSARALDGYTF. The CDR3 coding sequence is TGCAGTGCTAGAGCGCTTGACGGCTACACCTTC.

The chain uses TRBV30 and TRBJ2-7; D is possibly TRBD1 or TRBD2 (5 bases each). The CDR3 consists of 16 residues. Trimming left V 0 bases short and J 0 bases short, with 15 bases between. Germline assignment: CDR1 GTSNPN and CDR2 SVGIG (reference sequence). The DNA for the CDR3 is TGTGCCTGGAGTGTTAACGGGGCGCCCGACTCCTACGAGCAGTACGTC. Translation gives CAWSVNGAPDSYEQYV.

J is TRBJ1-1 and V is TRBV19; D unresolved. V lost 10 bases and J 1 base, leaving 13 bases between the germline ends. CDR3 length equals 13 residues. In germline, CDR1 is LNHDA, CDR2 SQIVND (reference sequence). The CDR3 sequence is CAIKDGRNTEAFF. As DNA, the CDR3 is TGTGCCATTAAGGACGGCCGGAACACTGAAGCTTTCTTT.

This clone was counted only a few times. The chain is built from TRBV7-9 and TRBJ2-3; 11 nucleotides line up with TRBD2. The ends lost 5 bases at V and 0 bases at J; junction bases unmatched: 1. CDR3 size: 15 residues. Germline CDR1 SEHNR, CDR2 FQNEAQ (reference sequence). CDR3 in amino acids: CASSRTSGSTDTQYF. In nucleotides, the CDR3 is TGTGCCAGCAGCCGGACTAGCGGGAGCACAGATACGCAGTATTTT.

The chain joins TRBV28 to TRBJ1-2, with D perhaps matching TRBD1 (6 bases). Looked up from germline, CDR1 is MDHEN and CDR2 is SYDVKM. Trimming removed 2 bases at V and 4 bases at J, with 8 bases between. The CDR3 loop spans 13 amino acids. The chain's CDR3 is CASSLGGTYGYTF. The CDR3 nucleotides are TGTGCCAGCAGTTTAGGGGGCACCTATGGCTACACCTTC.

This clone was seen a single time. The rearrangement joins TRBV4-3 to TRBJ1-3, with no clear D. The CDR3 sequence is 14 residues long. Germline CDR1 is LGHNA and CDR2 is YSLEER. V shed 0 bases and J shed 4 bases, with 7 bases lying between them. CDR3 DNA sequence: TGCGCCAGCAGCCAAGACATCATCGGAAACACCATATATTTT. The encoded protein is CASSQDIIGNTIYF.

CDR3 sequence: CASSFLSGFYTF. The DNA for the CDR3 is TGTGCCAGTAGTTTCCTGTCAGGTTTCTACACCTTC. The rearrangement joins TRBV19 to TRBJ1-2; D is undetermined. This CDR3 is built from 12 residues. The ends were cut back, 5 bases at V and 10 bases at J, with 14 bases in the middle. From germline, CDR1 is LNHDA and CDR2 SQIVND (reference sequence).

The chain combines TRBV6-4 with TRBJ2-1; no reliable D call. Germline assignment: CDR1 MRHNA and CDR2 SNTAGT. Trimming pared 8 bases from V and 0 bases from J, leaving 14 bases between. The CDR3 loop spans 15 amino acids. CDR3 DNA: TGTGCCAGCTCCGTTGTCCCTTTCTCCTACAATGAGCAGTTCTTC. Translation: CASSVVPFSYNEQFF.

This rearrangement joins TRBV4-3 to TRBJ2-5, with D unclear. CDR1 and CDR2 (germline): LGHNA, YSLEER. The CDR3 extends over 14 amino acids. Trimming removed 0 bases at V and 4 bases at J, with 9 bases between. The CDR3 loop is CASSQEAWRETQYF. For the CDR3, the DNA is TGCGCCAGCAGCCAAGAGGCATGGAGAGAGACCCAGTACTTC.

The genes are TRBV6-6 and TRBJ2-7, with TRBD2 matching over 7 bases. Unmatched junction bases numbered 4, after V lost 2 bases and J lost 3 bases. Germline CDR1 and CDR2: MNHNY and SVGAGI (reference sequence). CDR3 size: 14 residues. CDR3 sequence reads: CASSYRDYNYEQYV. The CDR3 DNA reads as TGTGCCAGCAGTTACCGGGACTACAACTACGAGCAGTACGTC.

About this clone: The germline gene is not matched at one end of the junction; a read error may be the cause. V is TRBV6-6 and J is TRBJ2-7; a possible D gene is TRBD1 (6 bases). This CDR3 spans 14 amino acids. Germline values: CDR1 MNHNY, CDR2 SVGAGI (reference sequence). Here the CDR3 reads CASTYRVPNYEQYF. CDR3 DNA sequence: TGTGCCAGCACTTACAGGGTTCCAAACTACGAGCAGTACTTC.

V is TRBV7-2 and J is TRBJ2-2; tentative D call: TRBD2 (6 bases). The CDR3 has 16 residues. From germline, CDR1 is SGHTA and CDR2 FQGNSA. V shed 3 bases and J shed 4 bases, with 15 bases lying between them. Here the CDR3 reads CASSFTGTGVTGELFF. Here the CDR3 DNA reads TGTGCCAGCAGCTTCACCGGGACGGGAGTCACCGGGGAGCTGTTTTTT.

The genes are TRBV19 and TRBJ1-5, with D possibly TRBD1 on 5 matching bases. Trimming took off 4 bases at V and 3 bases at J, with 13 bases between the two ends. Germline lookup yields CDR1 LNHDA and CDR2 SQIVND (reference sequence). The CDR3 length is 15 residues. This CDR3 reads CASSTGRSNNQPQHF. In nucleotides, the CDR3 is TGTGCCAGTAGTACGGGACGGTCAAACAATCAGCCCCAGCATTTT.